These 24 T cell receptor beta chains came from one sample sequenced in a study of blood T cells in healthy people across ages. Primers used in a second PCR of roughly 7 to 12 cycles were a sample-barcoded 5' primer and a J-beta primer mix. MiXCR, applied by TCRdb to the 5' RACE reads, yields one record per CDR3 protein. The sample shows 730,000 or so distinct CDR3 sequences, roughly 41% of them seen only once. Specimen: blood. The receptors were gathered from a woman in her sixties in good health.

The chain employs TRBV4-1 and TRBJ2-7; 7 nucleotides agree with TRBD2. CDR3 size: 14 residues. J was trimmed by 2 bases and V by 1 base; bases with no gene match: 2. The germline gives CDR1 MGHRA, CDR2 YSYEKL. The CDR3 region is CASSQVGGTYEQYF. The CDR3 DNA sequence: TGCGCCAGCAGCCAAGTGGGGGGGACCTACGAGCAGTACTTC.

The chain employs TRBV27 and TRBJ2-5; 7 nucleotides match TRBD2. V lost 8 bases to trimming and J lost 11 bases; unmatched junction nucleotides: 38. In germline, CDR1 is MNHEY, CDR2 SMNVEV (reference sequence). The CDR3 runs 21 residues. The CDR3 sequence is CASRRGGDYEGQGSPYNEQYF. The CDR3 DNA is TGTGCCAGCCGCCGGGGTGGGGACTACGAGGGGCAAGGTTCTCCATACAATGAGCAGTACTTC.

This clonotype came up a few times. The chain combines TRBV4-3 with TRBJ2-7, with 9 positions matching TRBD2. The end of the DNA fits TRBJ2-4 better, so the J call may be wrong. Germline CDR1 and CDR2: LGHNA and YSLEER. The CDR3 is made up of 16 amino acids. The CDR3 loop reads CASSQGTSAVKNIQYF. CDR3 in DNA: TGCGCCAGCAGCCAAGGGACTAGCGCTGTTAAAAACATTCAGTACTTC.

Worth noting for this clonotype: A much larger clone lies a single base off, so this may be a read error. The CDR3 nucleotides are TGTGCCTGCAGTTTAGGCTCTCCCTACGAGCAGTACTTC. This codes for CACSLGSPYEQYF. The chain carries TRBV27 and TRBJ2-7; unclear D gene. CDR1 is MNHEY, CDR2 SMNVEV, per germline (reference sequence). This CDR3 has 13 amino acids.

The chain employs TRBV20-1 and TRBJ2-5; a possible D gene is TRBD2 (5 bases). The DNA end is more similar to TRBJ2-7, so the J call may be wrong. The CDR3 has 15 residues. In germline, CDR1 is DFQATT, CDR2 SNEGSKA (reference sequence). The CDR3 nucleotides are TGCAGTGCTAGCCCCGCGGGTGAGAGCCCCTACGAGCAGTACTTC. This gives the protein CSASPAGESPYEQYF.

This clonotype has at least ten counts. The chain recombines TRBV6-2 or TRBV6-3 with TRBJ2-1, with a weak D call TRBD1 (8 bases). CDR3 size: 13 residues. Trimming took 10 bases from V and 8 from J, leaving 18 bases between them. CDR1 and CDR2 from the germline V gene are MNHEY and SVGEGT. CDR3: CATRDTGGDEQFF. DNA of the CDR3: TGTGCCACCCGGGACACAGGGGGGGATGAGCAGTTCTTC.

Worth noting for this clonotype: A read error may explain this, as a much larger clone is one base away. This chain links TRBV7-2 with TRBJ2-1, with D perhaps given as TRBD1 or TRBD2 (5 bases each). Germline V gene data show CDR1 as SGHTA and CDR2 as FQGNSA. The CDR3 has 13 residues. The CDR3 DNA sequence: TGTGCCGGCAGCTTAACGGGACACAATGAGCAGTTCTTC. Amino acid sequence: CAGSLTGHNEQFF.

The chain couples TRBV18 to TRBJ2-6; 11 bases match TRBD1. Germline trimming cut 6 bases from V and 0 bases from J; bases unmatched to any gene: 19. The V gene's germline CDR1 is KGHSH and CDR2 LQKENI. This CDR3 contains 22 residues. In DNA, the CDR3 is TGTGCCAGCTCTCAGACTCGGGGACAGGGGGAACAAATTGGCTCTGGGGCCAACGTCCTGACTTTC. Amino acids: CASSQTRGQGEQIGSGANVLTF.

The chain couples TRBV5-1 to TRBJ2-1, with D perhaps matching TRBD2 (6 bases). Germline assignment: CDR1 SGHRS and CDR2 YFSETQ. The V gene lost 2 bases and the J gene lost 10 bases, with 22 bases spanning the gap. This CDR3 has 16 amino acids. The DNA of the CDR3 is TGCGCCAGCAGCTTTAGCGGAGGGGCAGGGTCGGAGGAGCAGTTCTTC. Its translation is CASSFSGGAGSEEQFF. Using reference TRBV5-1 and TRBJ2-1 for the parts outside the CDR3, the full variable domain is KAGVTQTPRYLIKTRGQQVTLSCSPISGHRSVSWYQQTPGQGLQFLFEYFSETQRNKGNFPGRFSGRQFSNSRSEMNVSTLELGDSALYLCASSFSGGAGSEEQFFGPGTRLTVL.

This chain connects TRBV6-6 to TRBJ1-4; 9 bases line up with TRBD1. V dropped 6 bases and J dropped 6; count of bases not matched to a gene: 8. CDR1 and CDR2 from the germline V gene are MNHNY and SVGAGI (reference sequence). CDR3 length equals 15 residues. In DNA form, the CDR3 reads TGTGCCAGCAGCGATACAGGGGGCCGGGATGAAAAACTGTTTTTT. This translates into CASSDTGGRDEKLFF.

This clonotype was detected once. A much larger clonotype is one base distant, so this may be a read error. V usage is TRBV13 and J usage is TRBJ1-2; D might be TRBD1 (5 bases). The CDR3 is 13 residues long. Germline-derived CDR1 and CDR2 are PRHDT and FYEKMQ (reference sequence). CDR3 nucleotide sequence: TGTGCCAGCAGCGTAGGGGCGGCCTATGGCTACACCTTC. Translated: CASSVGAAYGYTF.

This chain uses TRBV11-3 with TRBJ2-7; D is perhaps TRBD1 (6 bases). The CDR3 runs 14 residues. Germline assignment: CDR1 SGHNT and CDR2 YENEEA. The V and J ends lost 11 bases and 2 bases respectively, with 19 bases between them. In nucleotides, the CDR3 is TGTGCCGGCACCCATCCCGGGACACCCTACGAGCAGTACTTC. Its protein product is CAGTHPGTPYEQYF.

The table lists this clonotype with a count of one. The J gene is TRBJ2-7, the V gene TRBV2; D unclear. Germline-derived CDR1 and CDR2 are SNHLY and FYNNEI. V gave up 7 bases and J gave up 9 bases, with 16 bases separating them. The CDR3 length is 12 residues. CDR3 protein: CASTADGWGQYF. DNA for the CDR3: TGTGCCAGCACCGCAGACGGCTGGGGGCAGTACTTC.

The rearrangement joins TRBV7-2 to TRBJ2-1; 9 nucleotides line up with TRBD2. V shed 10 bases and J 5 bases; nucleotides not matched to a gene: 12. The CDR3 loop spans 15 amino acids. Germline lookup yields CDR1 SGHTA and CDR2 FQGNSA. CDR3 in amino acids: CANSPSGNYNNEQFF. The CDR3 DNA sequence: TGTGCCAACAGTCCTAGCGGGAATTATAACAATGAGCAGTTCTTC.

With respect to this clonotype: A much larger clone differs from this one at a single base, so this may be a read error. The chain has TRBV5-1 and TRBJ2-1; no clear D gene. CDR1 and CDR2 (germline): SGHRS, YFSETQ. CDR3 size: 15 residues. For the CDR3, the DNA is TGCGCCAGCGGTCGCTCCTTAACCCAAAACAATGGGCAGTTCTTC. This sequence encodes CASGRSLTQNNGQFF. The variable domain in full, with the rest retrieved from reference TRBV5-1 and TRBJ2-1, is KAGVTQTPRYLIKTRGQQVTLSCSPISGHRSVSWYQQTPGQGLQFLFEYFSETQRNKGNFPGRFSGRQFSNSRSEMNVSTLELGDSALYLCASGRSLTQNNGQFFGPGTRLTVL.

This sequence joins TRBV29-1 and TRBJ2-1; tentative D call: TRBD2 (5 bases). The germline gives CDR1 SQVTM, CDR2 ANQGSEA. Trimming took off 6 bases at V and 10 bases at J, with 16 bases between the two ends. The CDR3 consists of 12 residues. CDR3 region: CSVNSDEWEQFF. The CDR3 coding sequence is TGCAGCGTGAATAGCGACGAATGGGAGCAGTTCTTC.

This clonotype was observed once. The chain links TRBV7-2 to TRBJ2-7, with D perhaps matching TRBD1 (6 bases). The DNA matches TRBJ2-5 better at its end, which makes the J call doubtful. Per germline, CDR1 SGHTA and CDR2 FQGNSA. The CDR3 runs 15 residues. The CDR3 sequence: CASSLVIQGWETQYF. In nucleotides, the CDR3 is TGTGCCAGCAGCTTAGTTATCCAGGGGTGGGAGACCCAGTACTTC.

The V and J genes are TRBV6-2 or TRBV6-3 and TRBJ2-1, with D hard to call. Trimming removed 5 bases from V and 7 bases from J, with 21 bases in between. Per germline, CDR1 MNHEY and CDR2 SVGEGT. The CDR3 loop spans 16 amino acids. CDR3 sequence reads: CASSPLGSGLLNEQFF. The CDR3 nucleotides are TGTGCCAGCAGTCCCCTCGGTTCGGGTCTTTTGAATGAGCAGTTCTTC.

This rearrangement joins TRBV6-2 or TRBV6-3 to TRBJ2-6; TRBD2 aligns across 11 bases. V dropped 0 bases and J dropped 1; count of bases not matched to a gene: 2. CDR3 length: 18 residues. CDR1 is MNHEY, CDR2 SVGEGT, per germline. Here the CDR3 DNA reads TGTGCCAGCAGTTACTCAACTAGCGGGGGATCTGGGGCCAACGTCCTGACTTTC. Translation: CASSYSTSGGSGANVLTF.

This clonotype was seen many times. The V call is TRBV5-1, the J call TRBJ1-2, with 8 bases identical to TRBD1. Trimming removed 0 bases from V and 4 bases from J; junction bases left unmatched: 2. This CDR3 has 14 amino acids. Germline assignment: CDR1 SGHRS and CDR2 YFSETQ. CDR3 sequence: CASSLAGTGYGYTF. CDR3 nucleotide sequence: TGCGCCAGCAGCTTGGCCGGGACAGGCTATGGCTACACCTTC.

The table lists this clonotype with many counts. This chain uses TRBV20-1 with TRBJ2-7, with 10 positions matching TRBD2. From germline, CDR1 is DFQATT and CDR2 SNEGSKA (reference sequence). CDR3 length: 15 residues. V shed 5 bases and J 4 bases; nucleotides not matched to a gene: 11. CDR3 DNA: TGCAGTGCTGGACAAAAAGCGGGAGGGCCGTACGAGCAGTACTTC. This sequence encodes CSAGQKAGGPYEQYF.

As regards this clonotype: A read error may account for a junction end that differs from germline. The rearrangement links TRBV20-1 to TRBJ2-1; D possibly matches TRBD1 or TRBD2 (5 bases each). CDR1 and CDR2 (germline): DFQATT, SNEGSKA (reference sequence). The CDR3 is 13 amino acids. This CDR3 reads CSATGTLYNERFF. The DNA for the CDR3 is TGCAGTGCCACCGGGACGTTGTACAATGAGCGGTTCTTC.

CDR3 amino acids: CASSLNSAGVGEQYF. The CDR3 nucleotides read TGTGCCAGCAGTTTAAACTCAGCGGGAGTGGGGGAGCAGTACTTC. The rearrangement joins TRBV12-3 or TRBV12-4 to TRBJ2-7; 8 bases match TRBD2. The CDR3 is 15 amino acids. The J segment lost 7 bases and the V segment lost 2 bases, leaving 10 bases of the junction unmatched.

This rearrangement joins TRBV28 to TRBJ2-7; D call uncertain. V lost 3 bases and J lost 4, with 19 bases in between. From germline, CDR1 is MDHEN and CDR2 SYDVKM. This CDR3 comprises 16 residues. This CDR3 reads CASSFSLVSLTYEQYF. As DNA, the CDR3 is TGTGCCAGCAGTTTTAGCCTCGTTTCTCTAACGTACGAGCAGTACTTC.